This TCR beta chain was obtained from a study of blood T cell repertoires in COVID-19. The wider study: Donors in the United States, Italy and Spain gave samples during acute or convalescent COVID-19. T cells, B-cell-depleted T cells, or PBMCs supplied cDNA or gDNA.

The CDR3 loop spans 14 amino acids. CDR1 is MDHEN and CDR2 is SYDVKM in the germline V gene. The ends were cut back, 6 bases at V and 4 bases at J, with 13 bases in the middle. Original processing methods: It was from reference gene primer amplification that nucleated cell counts were estimated. Using immunoSEQ multiplex PCR, the repertoire was profiled, and TCRdb retains in-frame clones only, with some absent. V, J and clone size are taken as reported in that table, and D and trimming were inferred from the DNA itself. Here the sample spans under 250,000 clones, more than 75% being singletons. This TCR derives from a woman aged 55-69 years who had recovered from COVID-19. The sequenced material came from peripheral blood. The V and J genes are TRBV28 and TRBJ1-5; possibly TRBD1 for D (6 bases). DNA for the CDR3: TGTGCCAGCAGAGAGGGGGGGAGAAATCAGCCCCAGCATTTT. Amino acids: CASREGGRNQPQHF. The full variable domain, rest sourced from reference TRBV28 and TRBJ1-5, is DVKVTQSSRYLVKRTGEKVFLECVQDMDHENMFWYRQDPGLGLRLIYFSYDVKMKEKGDIPEGYSVSREKKERFSLILESASTNQTSMYLCASREGGRNQPQHFGDGTRLSIL.